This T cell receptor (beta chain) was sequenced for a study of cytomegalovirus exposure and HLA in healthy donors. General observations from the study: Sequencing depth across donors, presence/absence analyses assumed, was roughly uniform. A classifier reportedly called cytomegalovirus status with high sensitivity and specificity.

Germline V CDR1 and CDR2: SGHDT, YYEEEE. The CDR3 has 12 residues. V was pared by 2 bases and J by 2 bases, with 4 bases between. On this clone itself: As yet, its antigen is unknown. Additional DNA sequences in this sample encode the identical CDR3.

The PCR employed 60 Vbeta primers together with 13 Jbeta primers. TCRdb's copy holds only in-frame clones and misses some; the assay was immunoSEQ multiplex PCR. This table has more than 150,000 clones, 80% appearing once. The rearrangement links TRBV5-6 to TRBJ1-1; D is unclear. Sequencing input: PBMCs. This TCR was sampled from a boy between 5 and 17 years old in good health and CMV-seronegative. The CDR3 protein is CASSFPNTEAFF. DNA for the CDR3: TGTGCCAGCAGCTTTCCAAACACTGAAGCTTTCTTT.